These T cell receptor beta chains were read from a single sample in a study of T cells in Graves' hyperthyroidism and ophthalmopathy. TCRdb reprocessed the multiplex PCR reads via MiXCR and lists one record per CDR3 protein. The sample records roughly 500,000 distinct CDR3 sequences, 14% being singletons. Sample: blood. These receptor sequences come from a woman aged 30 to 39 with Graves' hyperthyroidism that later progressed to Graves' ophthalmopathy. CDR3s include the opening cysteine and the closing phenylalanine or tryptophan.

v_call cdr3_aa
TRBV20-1 CSAKLAGGPRTDTQYF
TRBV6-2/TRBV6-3 CASSYSDGMGEQFF
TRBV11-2 CASSLGTGVEQHF
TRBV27 CASSTLAEPQPVQETQYF
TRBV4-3 CASSQGSVNTEAFF
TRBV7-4 CASIDFRDRGEKLFF
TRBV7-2 CASSFSGGPVTGELFF
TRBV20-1 CSAREGLAGANEQFF
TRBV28 CASSRRDSGACEQYF
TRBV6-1 CASSERGSTDTQYF
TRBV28 CASSLLSQSYGYTF
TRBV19 CASRPPSGRGDTQYF
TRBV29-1 CSQTRTSGRNNEQFF
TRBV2 CASSVPDTNYGYTF
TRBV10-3 CAISVGDNYGYTF
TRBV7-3 CASSRRPVLEKLFF
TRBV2 CASRGTGGQETQYF
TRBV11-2 CASSFLSLEAFF
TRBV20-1 CSAREANTGELFF
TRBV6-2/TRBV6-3 CASSAKGVRYNQPQHF
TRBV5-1 CASSFEGDNEQFF
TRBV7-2 CASSRTGFAETQYF
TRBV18 CASSPGGGGYGYTF
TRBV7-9 CASSYPGQPDTQYF
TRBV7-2 CASSLVGLDSQETQYF
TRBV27 CASSSGVATEAFF
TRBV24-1 CATSDPNVGGGNTIYF
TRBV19 CASTKPAVTSLDGYTF
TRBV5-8 CASSLPVDGTARNTEAFF
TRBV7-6 CASSSTVGNTEAFF
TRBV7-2 CASGTRMLDEQFF
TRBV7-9 CASRWGDRGEIGEQYF
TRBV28 CASSLRLPGRGEKLFF
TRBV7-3 CASSSQNGQPQHF
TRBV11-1 CASSLAQGPTYEQYF
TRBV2 CARGTGANVLTF
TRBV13 CASTSEGRGGRSDNEQFF
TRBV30 CAWSVRDITNTGELFF
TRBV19 CASTTGQGRSGANVLTF
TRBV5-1 CASGTGKGNIQYF
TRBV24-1 CATSDNRETNNEQFF
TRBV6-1 CASIRPGKNTEAFF